The 12 T cell receptor beta chains presented below share a single source sample, sequenced in a study of shared clonotypes between healthy human individuals (dated by TCRdb to about 2020). Libraries came from the immunoSEQ multiplex PCR assay. This immuneACCESS table, as held by TCRdb, lists in-frame sequences with V and J called but not all clones. Of the missing ones, under half trace to an unresolved V gene in checked studies; the others have no known cause. Present in this sample are millions of clones, 90% to 95% of which were seen just once. The ten largest account for under 2% of the sample. CD8 naive samples consisted of CD45RO-negative cells that were positively selected for CCR7, yielding a CD45RA+CCR7+ population without TemRA cells. The sample was naive CD8+ T cells from PBMCs. The cell subset or site label corresponds to: CD45RA+CCR7+. These receptors originate from a man between 18 and 29 years old in good health. Some clones in this sample may be carry-over from other donors' samples.

The genes are TRBV9 and TRBJ2-2; 7 bases map to TRBD1. This CDR3 region has 13 residues. CDR1 is SGDLS and CDR2 is YYNGEE in the germline V gene. With V trimmed by 3 bases and J by 6 bases, 2 bases remained unmatched. The CDR3: CASSAQGAGELFF. For the CDR3, the DNA is TGTGCCAGCAGCGCCCAGGGGGCCGGGGAGCTGTTTTTT.

Regarding this clone: Other DNA sequences in the same sample also yield this CDR3. The chain carries TRBV28 and TRBJ2-3, with 8 bases aligning to TRBD2. The CDR3 runs 14 residues. Germline CDR1 is MDHEN and CDR2 is SYDVKM. V lost 2 bases and J lost 6; bases outside the gene matches: 4. The CDR3, as DNA: TGTGCCAGCAGTTTAGCGGGAGGTTCTGATACGCAGTATTTT. Its protein product is CASSLAGGSDTQYF.

The chain couples TRBV28 to TRBJ1-1; 11 bases are a match to TRBD1. Germline V gene lookup returns CDR1 MDHEN and CDR2 SYDVKM. The V gene end was trimmed by 6 bases and the J gene end by 11 bases; junction bases not matched to a gene: 5. This CDR3 is 12 amino acids long. This CDR3 is CASSRTGGEAFF. Here the CDR3 DNA reads TGTGCCAGCAGCAGGACAGGGGGCGAGGCTTTCTTT. Based on the CDR3 plus reference TRBV28 and TRBJ1-1, the full variable domain is DVKVTQSSRYLVKRTGEKVFLECVQDMDHENMFWYRQDPGLGLRLIYFSYDVKMKEKGDIPEGYSVSREKKERFSLILESASTNQTSMYLCASSRTGGEAFFGQGTRLTVV.

The V and J genes are TRBV28 and TRBJ2-5, with 13 bases matching TRBD2. From germline, CDR1 is MDHEN and CDR2 SYDVKM. The trim removed 5 bases at V and 4 bases at J, leaving 4 bases unmatched. This CDR3 comprises 15 residues. This CDR3 reads CASSPGLAGVETQYF. As DNA, the CDR3 is TGTGCCAGCAGTCCCGGACTAGCGGGAGTAGAGACCCAGTACTTC.

This chain connects TRBV7-2 to TRBJ2-1; TRBD1 agrees at 10 bases. The length of the CDR3 is 16 residues. Trimming took 6 bases from V and 4 from J; bases not matched to a gene: 9. The germline V gene has CDR1 SGHTA and CDR2 FQGNSA. In DNA form, the CDR3 reads TGTGCCAGCAGTCCAGACAGGGGGCTAGGGTACAATGAGCAGTTCTTC. Amino acid sequence: CASSPDRGLGYNEQFF. Based on the CDR3 plus reference TRBV7-2 and TRBJ2-1, the full variable domain is GAGVSQSPSNKVTEKGKDVELRCDPISGHTALYWYRQSLGQGLEFLIYFQGNSAPDKSGLPSDRFSAERTGGSVSTLTIQRTQQEDSAVYLCASSPDRGLGYNEQFFGPGTRLTVL.

The genes are TRBV7-2 and TRBJ2-5; TRBD2 matches at 8 bases. V shed 5 bases and J 5 bases; nucleotides not matched to a gene: 7. This CDR3 is 14 amino acids long. Looked up from germline, CDR1 is SGHTA and CDR2 is FQGNSA. The CDR3 reads CASSLLAARETQYF. The DNA of the CDR3 is TGTGCCAGCAGCCTACTAGCGGCGAGGGAGACCCAGTACTTC.

This sequence joins TRBV14 and TRBJ1-2; 7 bases match TRBD1. This CDR3 has 16 residues. CDR1 and CDR2 from the germline V gene are SGHDN and FVKESK. V lost 2 bases and J lost 4; bases outside the gene matches: 10. This CDR3 reads CASSQSGTASFYGYTF. The CDR3 DNA sequence: TGTGCCAGCAGCCAATCCGGGACAGCGTCATTCTATGGCTACACCTTC. The whole variable domain, filled in from reference TRBV14 and TRBJ1-2, reads EAGVTQFPSHSVIEKGQTVTLRCDPISGHDNLYWYRRVMGKEIKFLLHFVKESKQDESGMPNNRFLAERTGGTYSTLKVQPAELEDSGVYFCASSQSGTASFYGYTFGSGTRLTVV.

Regarding this clone: Distinct nucleotide sequences in the sample also encode this CDR3. The V gene is TRBV27, the J gene TRBJ2-7, with 7 nucleotides matching TRBD1. The CDR3 runs to 13 residues. Per germline, CDR1 MNHEY and CDR2 SMNVEV (reference sequence). Trimming removed 9 bases from V and 0 bases from J; junction bases left unmatched: 5. CDR3 sequence reads: CASSAGGSYEQYF. CDR3 DNA: TGTGCCAGTTCTGCAGGGGGCTCCTACGAGCAGTACTTC.

The V and J genes are TRBV11-2 and TRBJ1-1, with D uncertain. CDR1 is SGHAT, CDR2 FQNNGV, per germline. Trimming cost V 8 bases and J 1 base, with 14 bases left between them. The CDR3 runs 14 residues. CDR3 sequence reads: CASLGRAGNTEAFF. The CDR3 nucleotides are TGTGCCAGCCTCGGGCGGGCCGGGAACACTGAAGCTTTCTTT.

Details on this clone: The same CDR3 also results from other DNA sequences found in this sample. The chain carries TRBV6-5 and TRBJ1-3, with no clear D. The ends were cut back, 0 bases at V and 0 bases at J, with 6 bases in the middle. Germline V gene sequence: CDR1 MNHEY, CDR2 SVGAGI. This CDR3 region has 15 residues. The CDR3 DNA sequence: TGTGCCAGCAGTTACTCGGCGGACTCTGGAAACACCATATATTTT. This gives the protein CASSYSADSGNTIYF.

The chain is built from TRBV7-8 and TRBJ2-7; D gene unclear. Germline V lookup: CDR1 SGHVS, CDR2 FQNEAQ. The V and J ends lost 5 bases and 2 bases respectively, with 16 bases between them. The CDR3 is made up of 15 amino acids. The CDR3 reads CASSGSSAHAYEQYF. CDR3 DNA: TGTGCCAGCAGCGGATCCTCCGCACATGCCTACGAGCAGTACTTC.

This sequence joins TRBV11-2 and TRBJ2-3; D is unclear. Trimming shortened V by 1 base and J by 2 bases, and 10 bases separated the two germline ends. The CDR3 totals 15 residues. Germline loops: CDR1 SGHAT, CDR2 FQNNGV. The CDR3 DNA reads TGTGCCAGCAGCTTAGTCGCCAGGAACACAGATACGCAGTATTTT. Its translation: CASSLVARNTDTQYF.